What follows describes a single T cell receptor beta chain. The antigen is undetermined. These data belong to a study of shared clonotypes between healthy human individuals. Looking at the study overall: Plates per donor: three CD4 naive, three CD4 memory, two CD8 naive, one CD8 memory.

CD8 cells classed as naive were CD45RO-negative and positively selected for CCR7, excluding terminally differentiated effector memory CD45RA+ cells. Study observations and caveats: A few donors shared around 5.2% of their naive CD4 clonotypes.

Assay runs were performed at deep level. The authors distributed each subset's genomic DNA evenly over several immunoSEQ plates. Sequenced by immunoSEQ multiplex PCR; TCRdb stores in-frame clones only, minus some. The profile shows about 2.1 million clones, 90% to 95% of them singletons. Trimming at V came to 1 base and at J to 4 bases, leaving 10 bases not matched to a gene. Germline assignment: CDR1 MNHEY and CDR2 SMNVEV (reference sequence). There are 17 residues in the CDR3. This TCR was recovered from a man aged 18 to 29 in good health. Some clones in this sample may be carry-over from other donors' samples. Sequencing used naive CD8+ T cells from PBMCs. The chain recombines TRBV27 with TRBJ2-1, with 7 positions matching TRBD1. CDR3 in amino acids: CASSLYSGTVLYNEQFF. DNA of the CDR3: TGTGCCAGCAGTTTATACTCTGGGACAGTTTTATACAATGAGCAGTTCTTC.